The following is a T cell receptor beta chain sequence with its context. Documented treatment: oral pan-JAK inhibitor, 5-10 mg twice daily. These data come from a study of CD8+ T cells in alopecia areata. This CDR3 has 15 residues. V shed 6 bases and J 3 bases; nucleotides not matched to a gene: 5. From germline, CDR1 is ENHRY and CDR2 SYGVKD. TCR sequencing used cDNA made by reverse transcription of extracted RNA. TCRdb's table, derived via immunoSEQ multiplex PCR, lists solely in-frame clones and lacks some. The table includes 100,000 to 120,000 clones, around three fifths detected once. This chain joins TRBV10-3 and TRBJ1-1; 12 nucleotides agree with TRBD1. The receptor was derived from a human donor with alopecia areata. Here the sequenced sample was CD4+ T cells sorted from blood, taken at week 24, from a patient treated with tofacitinib. CDR3 nucleotides: TGTGCCATCAGCCCGGGACAGGGGGCGGACACTGAAGCTTTCTTT. Its translation: CAISPGQGADTEAFF.